The next 16 T cell receptor beta chains were all read from a single sample in a study of human T cells and chemical hapten exposure. The time point: pre-sensitization, week 0. Indicated treatment: therapeutic diphenylcyclopropenone sensitization with weekly scalp DPC. TCRdb re-called the RACE reads with MiXCR, one entry per CDR3 protein. The sample gives 95,000 to 150,000 distinct CDR3 sequences, less than 15% of which show up once; around 3% is in the top ten. The sequences come from whole blood, collected in connection with sensitization to the hapten diphenylcyclopropenone (DPC). Receptors originate from a woman between 18 and 29 years old with alopecia areata. Some clones in this sample may be carry-over from other donors' samples.

This clonotype was counted many times. The J gene is TRBJ1-1, the V gene TRBV5-1; 11 nucleotides match TRBD1. V lost 4 bases, J lost 0 bases, and 14 bases stayed unmatched. Germline V gene data show CDR1 as SGHRS and CDR2 as YFSETQ. CDR3 size: 19 residues. This CDR3 reads CASSRKPGTGGSMNTEAFF. The DNA for the CDR3 is TGCGCCAGCAGCAGGAAACCCGGGACAGGGGGTTCCATGAACACTGAAGCTTTCTTT.

In DNA, the CDR3 is TGCGCCAGCAGCCAGGTCCAAGGGAGCGAGCAGTACTTC. As protein: CASSQVQGSEQYF. The gene calls are TRBV4-3 and TRBJ2-7; a weak D match, TRBD2 (5 bases). This CDR3 has 13 residues. Between the trimmed V and J ends, which lost 3 bases and 6 bases, there was a span of 12 bases. The germline V gene has CDR1 LGHNA and CDR2 YSLEER.

This clonotype was found many times. The J gene is TRBJ2-7, the V gene TRBV27; a possible D gene is TRBD1 (6 bases). The CDR3 runs 13 residues. Germline V gives CDR1 MNHEY, CDR2 SMNVEV (reference sequence). V was pared by 8 bases and J by 10 bases, with 21 bases between. The CDR3 coding sequence is TGTGCCAGCGGCCCCAACAGGGATCCGGAACAGTACTTC. Amino acid sequence: CASGPNRDPEQYF.

The V gene is TRBV29-1, the J gene TRBJ2-4; D not certain. Per the germline V gene, CDR1 is SQVTM and CDR2 is ANQGSEA. V lost 1 base and J 1 base, leaving 14 bases between the germline ends. The CDR3 runs to 16 residues. The CDR3 bases are TGCAGCGTTGAAGCATTTAGATCGGCGGCCAAAAACATTCAGTACTTC. It yields the protein CSVEAFRSAAKNIQYF.

The genes are TRBV6-5 and TRBJ1-2; D is undetermined. Germline V gene lookup returns CDR1 MNHEY and CDR2 SVGAGI. The CDR3 contains 13 residues. V lost 2 bases, J lost 4 bases, and 8 bases lay in between. The CDR3 protein is CASSYQGPYGYTF. CDR3 DNA: TGTGCCAGCAGTTACCAAGGGCCCTATGGCTACACCTTC.

In nucleotides, the CDR3 is TGTGCCAGCAGCGGCAGACGGATGGGTGAAAAACTGTTTTTT. Its protein is CASSGRRMGEKLFF. The chain combines TRBV2 with TRBJ1-4; D remains ambiguous. Germline V gives CDR1 SNHLY, CDR2 FYNNEI. The CDR3 spans 14 residues. Trimming pared 6 bases from V and 7 bases from J, leaving 15 bases between.

This clonotype showed up just a few times. The gene calls are TRBV6-5 and TRBJ1-6; a weak D match, TRBD1 (5 bases). V shed 5 bases and J shed 6 bases, with 14 bases lying between them. Germline V gene sequence: CDR1 MNHEY, CDR2 SVGAGI. This CDR3 contains 15 residues. The CDR3 coding sequence is TGTGCCAGCAGTCTAGGACCAGGGACTAATTCACCCCTCCACTTT. Encoded protein: CASSLGPGTNSPLHF.

This clonotype was seen more than once but under ten times. This sequence joins TRBV20-1 and TRBJ2-7, with D possibly matching TRBD2 (6 bases). The CDR3 is made up of 12 amino acids. V shed 5 bases and J shed 3 bases, with 11 bases lying between them. Germline assignment: CDR1 DFQATT and CDR2 SNEGSKA (reference sequence). The CDR3 spells CSAHSGGYEQYF. CDR3 DNA sequence: TGCAGTGCTCACTCCGGGGGCTACGAGCAGTACTTC.

The CDR3 loop reads CASSQDTWALNEKLFF. The CDR3 DNA reads TGTGCCAGCAGCCAAGATACGTGGGCCCTGAATGAAAAACTGTTTTTT. This rearrangement joins TRBV4-2 to TRBJ1-4; D ambiguous. Germline CDR1 reads LGHNA; CDR2 reads YNFKEQ. Trimming took off 0 bases at V and 5 bases at J, with 13 bases between the two ends. This CDR3 has 16 amino acids.

Remarks on this clonotype: This sequence may be a read error, since a much larger clone differs from it by one base. The chain uses TRBV25-1 and TRBJ1-5; 8 bases map to TRBD1. Germline V gives CDR1 MGHDK, CDR2 SYGVNS. V dropped 9 bases and J dropped 2; count of bases not matched to a gene: 9. This CDR3 has 15 amino acids. DNA for the CDR3: TGTGCCAGGAGTATGGCAGGGGGCGGCAATCAGCCCCAGCATTTT. Translating it yields CARSMAGGGNQPQHF.

This clonotype was observed a few times. The chain carries TRBV2 and TRBJ1-1; D is undetermined. Trimming pared 2 bases from V and 8 bases from J, leaving 18 bases between. Germline V gene data show CDR1 as SNHLY and CDR2 as FYNNEI. The CDR3 is 15 residues long. The CDR3 DNA is TGTGCCAGCAGTGAAAAAGAACTCGGGAAGGTCGAAGCTTTCTTT. As protein: CASSEKELGKVEAFF.

The rearrangement joins TRBV4-3 to TRBJ1-6, with D possibly TRBD1 on 5 matching bases. The CDR3 loop spans 16 amino acids. CDR1 LGHNA and CDR2 YSLEER come from the germline V gene. The V gene lost 0 bases and the J gene lost 9 bases, with 15 bases spanning the gap. The CDR3 protein is CASSQERTRLASPLHF. The CDR3 DNA reads TGCGCCAGCAGCCAAGAGAGGACACGCTTGGCTTCACCCCTCCACTTT.

This clonotype has more than one count but fewer than ten. The rearrangement links TRBV29-1 to TRBJ2-7, with 8 nucleotides matching TRBD1. The J segment lost 2 bases and the V segment lost 7 bases, leaving 10 bases of the junction unmatched. From germline, CDR1 is SQVTM and CDR2 ANQGSEA. CDR3 length: 14 residues. In DNA, the CDR3 is TGCAGCGCCACCAGACAGGGGTTCCCCTACGAGCAGTACTTC. It codes for CSATRQGFPYEQYF.

The chain links TRBV7-2 to TRBJ2-7, with D unresolved. Germline lookup yields CDR1 SGHTA and CDR2 FQGNSA. The CDR3 spans 12 residues. The V gene lost 1 base and the J gene lost 4 bases, with 5 bases spanning the gap. CDR3: CASSLVTYEQYF. DNA of the CDR3: TGTGCCAGCAGCTTAGTTACTTACGAGCAGTACTTC. The full variable domain, in which reference TRBV7-2 and TRBJ2-7 provide the parts outside the CDR3, is GAGVSQSPSNKVTEKGKDVELRCDPISGHTALYWYRQSLGQGLEFLIYFQGNSAPDKSGLPSDRFSAERTGGSVSTLTIQRTQQEDSAVYLCASSLVTYEQYFGPGTRLTVT.

The chain links TRBV27 to TRBJ2-2; TRBD2 matches 8 bases. The germline V gene encodes CDR1 MNHEY and CDR2 SMNVEV (reference sequence). The CDR3 totals 17 residues. V lost 6 bases and J lost 7; bases outside the gene matches: 16. As DNA, the CDR3 is TGTGCCAGCAGCCAAACCTACCTCCGCGCGGGGGGCGGGGAGCTGTTTTTT. It encodes CASSQTYLRAGGGELFF.

The chain recombines TRBV28 with TRBJ2-1; tentatively, D is TRBD1 or TRBD2 (5 bases each). CDR1 MDHEN and CDR2 SYDVKM come from the germline V gene. This CDR3 is 12 amino acids long. Deletions cut 8 bases from V and 13 bases from J, with 18 bases between. In nucleotides, the CDR3 is TGTGCCAGCGGGCCCTTCAGGGAGTTACAGTTCTTC. This sequence encodes CASGPFRELQFF. The full variable domain, rest sourced from reference TRBV28 and TRBJ2-1, is DVKVTQSSRYLVKRTGEKVFLECVQDMDHENMFWYRQDPGLGLRLIYFSYDVKMKEKGDIPEGYSVSREKKERFSLILESASTNQTSMYLCASGPFRELQFFGPGTRLTVL.